A single sample gave rise to the 3 T cell receptor beta chains below, sequenced in a study of T cells in Graves' hyperthyroidism and ophthalmopathy. RNA transcripts provided the source from which TCR beta CDR3 regions were amplified. The TCR CDR3 first-round RT-PCR relied on the HTBI primer set. TCRdb re-called the multiplex PCR reads through MiXCR, storing one row per CDR3 protein. The data contain under 300,000 distinct CDR3 sequences, about 15% of them seen just once; the ten biggest clones take up around 31%. Sequencing used blood. The receptor source for this set is a woman in her forties or fifties with Graves' hyperthyroidism that later progressed to Graves' ophthalmopathy.

This clonotype has a count of ten or more. The rearrangement uses TRBV6-1 and TRBJ2-5, with no clear D. Germline CDR1 is MNHNS and CDR2 is SASEGT. V shed 1 base and J shed 5 bases, with 5 bases lying between them. The CDR3 spans 12 residues. The CDR3 here is CASSEVRETQYF. CDR3 nucleotides: TGTGCCAGCAGTGAAGTGAGGGAGACCCAGTACTTC.

Regarding this clonotype: It may be a read error: a sequence one base away is much more abundant. The chain is built from TRBV13 and TRBJ1-4; weak D call: TRBD1 (5 bases). V was pared by 6 bases and J by 12 bases, with 14 bases between. The CDR3 length is 12 residues. CDR1 PRHDT and CDR2 FYEKMQ come from the germline V gene (reference sequence). The CDR3 loop reads CASSSTGLELFF. DNA for the CDR3: TGTGCCAGCAGTTCGACGGGGCTCGAACTGTTTTTT.

There are many counts of this clonotype. This rearrangement joins TRBV5-1 to TRBJ2-7, with D uncertain. The CDR3 runs 17 residues. Germline CDR1 and CDR2: SGHRS and YFSETQ. The ends were cut back, 2 bases at V and 0 bases at J, with 18 bases in the middle. This CDR3 reads CASSLRSGRRNSYEQYF. DNA for the CDR3: TGCGCCAGCAGCTTAAGGTCGGGTCGGCGGAACTCCTACGAGCAGTACTTC. Full variable domain (outside the CDR3, taken from reference TRBV5-1 and TRBJ2-7): KAGVTQTPRYLIKTRGQQVTLSCSPISGHRSVSWYQQTPGQGLQFLFEYFSETQRNKGNFPGRFSGRQFSNSRSEMNVSTLELGDSALYLCASSLRSGRRNSYEQYFGPGTRLTVT.